This T cell receptor (beta chain) was observed in a study of blood T cell repertoires in COVID-19. As for the study in general: COVID-19 samples from acute and convalescent phases originated in the United States, Italy and Spain. PBMCs, B-cell-depleted T cells, or T cells were the source of the cDNA or gDNA that made up the material.

In the source study's methods: Reference gene primer amplification yielded estimated nucleated cell counts. Sequencing was performed with immunoSEQ multiplex PCR; in TCRdb, only in-frame clones are kept and a portion is missing. That table furnishes V, J and clone size, whereas the DNA furnished D and trimming. This table has around 77,000 clones, roughly 80% appearing once. The length of the CDR3 is 20 residues. Seattle researchers signed up patients amid active infection and tracked them longitudinally. This receptor was taken from a man aged 25-45 years with COVID-19, enrolled during active disease. The V call is TRBV12-1, the J call TRBJ2-7; the table's D call TRBD1 went unverified against the DNA. TRBV12-1 represents a pseudogene. Sequenced sample: peripheral blood. The CDR3 here is CASSFGPPGQGKIRSYEQYF. DNA for the CDR3: TGTGCCAGCAGCTTTGGACCCCCGGGACAGGGTAAGATTCGCTCCTACGAGCAGTACTTC.